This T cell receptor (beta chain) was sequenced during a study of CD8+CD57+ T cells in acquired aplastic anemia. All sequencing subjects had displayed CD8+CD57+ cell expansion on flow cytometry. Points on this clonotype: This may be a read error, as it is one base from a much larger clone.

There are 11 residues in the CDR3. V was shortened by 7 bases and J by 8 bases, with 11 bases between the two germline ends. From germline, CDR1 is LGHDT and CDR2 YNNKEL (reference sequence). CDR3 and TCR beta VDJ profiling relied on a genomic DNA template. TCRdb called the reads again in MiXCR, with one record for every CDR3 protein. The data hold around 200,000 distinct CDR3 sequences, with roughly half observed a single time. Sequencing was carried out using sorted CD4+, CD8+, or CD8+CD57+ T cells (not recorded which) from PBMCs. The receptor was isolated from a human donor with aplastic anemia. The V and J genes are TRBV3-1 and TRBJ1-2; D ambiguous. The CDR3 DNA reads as TGTGCCAGCACCCAGAGGCAGGGCTACACCTTC. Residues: CASTQRQGYTF.